The clone carrying this T cell receptor (beta chain) was counted at least ten times. Its antigen is undetermined. Sequencing libraries for TCR beta were prepared with iRepertoire HTBI primers and Arm-PCR of CDR3 regions. Each CDR3 protein gets one entry after TCRdb re-called the multiplex PCR reads with MiXCR. This table holds hundreds of thousands of distinct CDR3 sequences, about a sixth found once. CDR1 is SGHAT, CDR2 FQNNGV, per germline. The CDR3 loop spans 12 amino acids. V lost 5 bases and J lost 8, with 10 bases in between. The data belong to a study of regulatory T cells in long-lasting Graves disease. Time point given: newly diagnosed GD, antithyroid drugs for less than 3 months. Extracted RNA from PBMCs served as the source of the TCR library. The study's findings and limits: The TCR repertoire of persistent Graves' patients was less diverse than that of newly diagnosed ones. Clonotypes that were public and shared totalled roughly 3,000 in persistent patients versus 800 to 1,000 in new patients.

In addition, the sample was reused for a study of T cells in Graves' hyperthyroidism and ophthalmopathy. As that report states: Each diagnosis drew on symptoms, thyroxine, TRAb, thyroid ultrasound and orbital computed tomography findings.

This sequence was found in a woman aged 25-40 years with Graves disease. The rearrangement links TRBV11-2 to TRBJ2-1; TRBD1 might be the D (5 bases). The material sequenced was peripheral blood mononuclear cells (PBMCs), taken at new diagnosis, from a patient treated with antithyroid drugs. The CDR3 sequence: CASSARGYEQFF. The CDR3 DNA sequence: TGTGCCAGCAGCGCTAGGGGTTATGAGCAGTTCTTC.